This T cell receptor (beta chain) was identified in a study of T cell responses to AZD1222 COVID-19 vaccine. General study points: Unmutated regions of variants are reportedly targeted by nearly half of spike-specific TCRs. In all cases, repertoires were sampled only after the peak T cell response. Possibly, clonal diversity was underestimated; donors were largely white British and included more females.

Note on this clone: Its matching antigen is unknown.

Assay used: immunoSEQ multiplex PCR; TCRdb lists only in-frame clones, some missing. This table holds 130,000 or so clones, about 90% found once. Timing groups of about 4 and about 12 weeks for second doses were pooled. The sequence was obtained from an adult who received the AZD1222 COVID-19 vaccine. Specimen: peripheral blood, collected 28 days after the second AZD1222 dose.

The CDR3 DNA reads as TGCAGTGCTAGAGATTGGTACGAGCAGTACTTC. This gives the protein CSARDWYEQYF. V is TRBV20-1 and J is TRBJ2-7; D remains unclear. The CDR3 runs to 11 residues. Germline CDR1 DFQATT, CDR2 SNEGSKA (reference sequence). Trimming shortened V by 0 bases and J by 4 bases, and 4 bases separated the two germline ends.